Listed here are 4 T cell receptor beta chains from one sample, sequenced in a study of cytomegalovirus exposure and HLA in healthy donors. A multiplex PCR was run with 60 Vbeta primers and 13 Jbeta primers. The repertoire was sequenced with immunoSEQ multiplex PCR; TCRdb's copy has only in-frame clones and lacks some. The data show 95,000 to 130,000 clones, 65% seen once. Sequencing was carried out using PBMCs. Every receptor here comes from a woman aged 40 to 50 in good health and CMV-seropositive.

This clone was seen only a few times. Relative to the germline gene, one junction end is altered; a read error may explain this. At the DNA level, this CDR3 is encoded by other sequences in the same sample as well. The chain has TRBV5-4 and TRBJ2-3; perhaps TRBD2 as D (7 bases). Germline CDR1 SGHNT, CDR2 YYREEE (reference sequence). This CDR3 spans 15 amino acids. The DNA of the CDR3 is TGCGCCAGCAGCCACAGGGACGGGAGGACAGATACGCAGTATTTT. Protein sequence: CASSHRDGRTDTQYF.

The CDR3 DNA reads TGTGCCAGCACCCCATCGGTAGCGGCTAGCACAGATACGCAGTATTTT. It is translated as CASTPSVAASTDTQYF. This chain connects TRBV7-2 to TRBJ2-3; possible D gene TRBD2, 6 bases. The CDR3 is 16 amino acids. Between the trimmed V and J ends, which lost 7 bases and 0 bases, there was a span of 17 bases. Germline loops: CDR1 SGHTA, CDR2 FQGNSA. Variable domain in full (rest from reference TRBV7-2 and TRBJ2-3): GAGVSQSPSNKVTEKGKDVELRCDPISGHTALYWYRQSLGQGLEFLIYFQGNSAPDKSGLPSDRFSAERTGGSVSTLTIQRTQQEDSAVYLCASTPSVAASTDTQYFGPGTRLTVL.

J is TRBJ2-5 and V is TRBV29-1; possibly TRBD1 for D (5 bases). The J call is uncertain, as TRBJ2-7 better fits the DNA end. Germline values: CDR1 SQVTM, CDR2 ANQGSEA. This CDR3 has 12 amino acids. The CDR3 here is CSVRIQGAEQYF. The CDR3 nucleotides read TGCAGCGTGCGGATTCAAGGGGCCGAGCAGTACTTC.

The gene calls are TRBV4-3 and TRBJ2-1; TRBD2 aligns across 10 bases. This CDR3 spans 21 amino acids. Germline V CDR1 and CDR2: LGHNA, YSLEER. The junction had 22 bases not matched to a gene; V was cut back by 0 bases and J by 8 bases. CDR3 DNA sequence: TGCGCCAGCAGCCAAGATGGGGGAGCGAACTACGAAGCGGGACTAGCGTATGAGCAGTTCTTC. Translated: CASSQDGGANYEAGLAYEQFF.